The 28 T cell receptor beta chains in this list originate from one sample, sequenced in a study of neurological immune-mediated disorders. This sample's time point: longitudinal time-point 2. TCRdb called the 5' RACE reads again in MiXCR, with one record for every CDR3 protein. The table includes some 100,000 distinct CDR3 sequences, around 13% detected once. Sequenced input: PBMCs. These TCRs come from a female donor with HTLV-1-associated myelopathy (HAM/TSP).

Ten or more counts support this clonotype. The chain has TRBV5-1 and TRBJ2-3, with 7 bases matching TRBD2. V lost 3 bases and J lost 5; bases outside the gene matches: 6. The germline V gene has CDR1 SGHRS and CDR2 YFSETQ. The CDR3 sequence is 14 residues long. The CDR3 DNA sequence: TGCGCCAGCAGCTCTGACTGGGGGGGAGATACGCAGTATTTT. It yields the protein CASSSDWGGDTQYF.

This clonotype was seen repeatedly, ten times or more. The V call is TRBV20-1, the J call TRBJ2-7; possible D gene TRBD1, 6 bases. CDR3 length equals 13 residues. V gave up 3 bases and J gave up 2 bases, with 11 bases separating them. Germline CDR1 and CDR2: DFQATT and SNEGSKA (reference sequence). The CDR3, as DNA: TGCAGTGCTAGCCCGGGACAACCCTACGAGCAGTACTTC. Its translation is CSASPGQPYEQYF.

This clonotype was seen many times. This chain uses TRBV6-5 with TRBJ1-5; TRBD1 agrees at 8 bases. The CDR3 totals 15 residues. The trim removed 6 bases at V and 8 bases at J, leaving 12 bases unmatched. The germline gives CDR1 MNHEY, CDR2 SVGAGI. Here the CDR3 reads CASSKPRTGPKPQHF. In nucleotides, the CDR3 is TGTGCCAGCAGCAAGCCCCGGACAGGGCCTAAGCCCCAGCATTTT.

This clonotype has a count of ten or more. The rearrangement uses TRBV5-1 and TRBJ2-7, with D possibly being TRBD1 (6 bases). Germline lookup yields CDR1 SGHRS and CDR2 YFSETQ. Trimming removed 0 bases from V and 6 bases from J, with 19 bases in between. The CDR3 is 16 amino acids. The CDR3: CASSLDYSVGGREQYF. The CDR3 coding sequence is TGCGCCAGCAGCTTGGACTACAGCGTAGGGGGACGCGAGCAGTACTTC.

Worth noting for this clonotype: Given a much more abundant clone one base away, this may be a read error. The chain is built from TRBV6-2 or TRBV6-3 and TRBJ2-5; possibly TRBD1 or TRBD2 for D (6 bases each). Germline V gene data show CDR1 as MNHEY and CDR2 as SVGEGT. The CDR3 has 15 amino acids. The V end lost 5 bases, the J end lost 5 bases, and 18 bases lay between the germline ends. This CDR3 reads CASSPPGVGGETQYF. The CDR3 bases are TGTGCCAGCAGTCCCCCAGGGGTCGGGGGCGAGACCCAGTACTTC.

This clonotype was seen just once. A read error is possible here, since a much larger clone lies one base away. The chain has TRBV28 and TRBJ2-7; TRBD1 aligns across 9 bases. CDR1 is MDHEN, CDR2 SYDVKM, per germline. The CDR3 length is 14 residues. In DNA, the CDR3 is TGTGTCAGCAGCCCGGGACAGGGAAATGGCGAGCAGTACTTC. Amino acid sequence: CVSSPGQGNGEQYF.

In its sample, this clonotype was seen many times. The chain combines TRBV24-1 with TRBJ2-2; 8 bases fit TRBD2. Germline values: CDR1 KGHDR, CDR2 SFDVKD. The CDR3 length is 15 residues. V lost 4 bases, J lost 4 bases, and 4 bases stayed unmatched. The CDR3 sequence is CATSDRLAPTGELFF. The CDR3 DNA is TGTGCCACCAGTGACCGACTAGCGCCCACCGGGGAGCTGTTTTTT.

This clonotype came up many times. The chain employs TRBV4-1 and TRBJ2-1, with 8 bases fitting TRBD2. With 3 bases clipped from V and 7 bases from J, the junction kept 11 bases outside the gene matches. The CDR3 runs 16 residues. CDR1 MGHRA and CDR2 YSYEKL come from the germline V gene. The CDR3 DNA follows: TGCGCCAGCAGCCAGGCATCGATAGCGGGACGGAATGAGCAGTTCTTC. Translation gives CASSQASIAGRNEQFF.

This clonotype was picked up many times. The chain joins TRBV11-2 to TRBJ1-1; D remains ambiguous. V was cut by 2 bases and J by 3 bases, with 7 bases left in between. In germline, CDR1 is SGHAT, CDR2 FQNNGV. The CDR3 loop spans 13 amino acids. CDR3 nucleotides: TGTGCCAGCAGCTTAAGGAGGGACACTGAAGCTTTCTTT. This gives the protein CASSLRRDTEAFF.

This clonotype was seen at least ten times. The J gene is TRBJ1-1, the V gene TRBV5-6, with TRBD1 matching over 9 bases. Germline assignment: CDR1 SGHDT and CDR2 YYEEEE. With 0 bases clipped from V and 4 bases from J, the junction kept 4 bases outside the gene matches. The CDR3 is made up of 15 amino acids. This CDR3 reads CASSLGDREFTEAFF. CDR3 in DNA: TGTGCCAGCAGCTTGGGGGACAGGGAGTTCACTGAAGCTTTCTTT.

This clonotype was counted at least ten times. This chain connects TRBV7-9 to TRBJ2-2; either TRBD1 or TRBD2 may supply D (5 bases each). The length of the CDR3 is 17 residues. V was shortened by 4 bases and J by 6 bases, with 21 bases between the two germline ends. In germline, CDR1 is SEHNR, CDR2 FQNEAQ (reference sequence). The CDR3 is CASSSDTGTAKPGELFF. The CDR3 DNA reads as TGTGCCAGCAGCTCTGACACCGGGACGGCAAAACCCGGGGAGCTGTTTTTT. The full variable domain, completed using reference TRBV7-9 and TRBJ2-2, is DTGVSQNPRHKITKRGQNVTFRCDPISEHNRLYWYRQTLGQGPEFLTYFQNEAQLEKSRLLSDRFSAERPKGSFSTLEIQRTEQGDSAMYLCASSSDTGTAKPGELFFGEGSRLTVL.

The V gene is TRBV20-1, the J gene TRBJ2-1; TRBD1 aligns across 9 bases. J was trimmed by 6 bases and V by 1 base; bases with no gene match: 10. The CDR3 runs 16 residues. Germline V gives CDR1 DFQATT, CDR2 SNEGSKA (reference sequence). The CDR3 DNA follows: TGCAGTGCTAGAGCCGCCGGGACAGGGAACCGCAATGAGCAGTTCTTC. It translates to CSARAAGTGNRNEQFF.

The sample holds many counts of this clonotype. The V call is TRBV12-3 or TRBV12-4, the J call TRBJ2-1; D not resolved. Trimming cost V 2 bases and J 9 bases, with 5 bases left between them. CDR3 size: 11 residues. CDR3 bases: TGTGCCAGCAGTTTAAAGGGTGAGCAGTTCTTC. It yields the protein CASSLKGEQFF.

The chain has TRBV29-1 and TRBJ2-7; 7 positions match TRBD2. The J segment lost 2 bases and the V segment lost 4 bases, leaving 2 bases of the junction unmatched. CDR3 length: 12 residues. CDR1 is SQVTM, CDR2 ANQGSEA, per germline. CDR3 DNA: TGCAGCGTTGTCGGGGGGACCTACGAGCAGTACTTC. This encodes CSVVGGTYEQYF.

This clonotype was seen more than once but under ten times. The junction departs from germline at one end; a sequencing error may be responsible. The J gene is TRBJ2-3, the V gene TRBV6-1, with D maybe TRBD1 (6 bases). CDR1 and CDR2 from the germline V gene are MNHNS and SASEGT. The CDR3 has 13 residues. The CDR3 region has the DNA TGTGCCAGCAGTGAAGCGCCAAGGACAGACCGCGGGTTT. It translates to CASSEAPRTDRGF.

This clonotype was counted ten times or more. The CDR3, as DNA: TGTGCCAGCTTCTCAGCGGGGGCCAACTCCTACAATGAGCAGTTCTTC. Translating it yields CASFSAGANSYNEQFF. This chain links TRBV28 with TRBJ2-1, with TRBD2 matching over 8 bases. Trimming took 8 bases from V and 0 from J; bases not matched to a gene: 9. CDR1 and CDR2 (germline): MDHEN, SYDVKM. This CDR3 contains 16 residues.

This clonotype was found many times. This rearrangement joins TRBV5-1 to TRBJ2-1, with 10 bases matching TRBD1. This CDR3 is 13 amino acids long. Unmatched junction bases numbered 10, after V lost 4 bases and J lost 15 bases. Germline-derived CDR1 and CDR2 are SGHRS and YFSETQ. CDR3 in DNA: TGCGCCAGCAGCACTGGACAGGGGGGGGGAGGGTTCTTC. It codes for CASSTGQGGGGFF.

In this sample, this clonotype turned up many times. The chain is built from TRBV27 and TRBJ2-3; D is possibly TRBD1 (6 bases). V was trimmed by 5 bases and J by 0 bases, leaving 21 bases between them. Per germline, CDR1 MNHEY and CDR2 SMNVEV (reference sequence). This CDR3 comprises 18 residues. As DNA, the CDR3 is TGTGCCAGCAGTCCGTCCGTCCGTTTTAGGGGGAGCACAGATACGCAGTATTTT. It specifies CASSPSVRFRGSTDTQYF.

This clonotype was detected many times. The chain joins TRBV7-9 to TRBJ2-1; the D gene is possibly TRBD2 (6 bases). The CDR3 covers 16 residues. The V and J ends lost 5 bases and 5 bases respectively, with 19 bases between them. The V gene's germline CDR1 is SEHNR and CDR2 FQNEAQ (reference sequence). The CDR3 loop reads CASSPAGTSMNNEQFF. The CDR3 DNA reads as TGTGCCAGCAGCCCCGCCGGGACTTCTATGAACAATGAGCAGTTCTTC.

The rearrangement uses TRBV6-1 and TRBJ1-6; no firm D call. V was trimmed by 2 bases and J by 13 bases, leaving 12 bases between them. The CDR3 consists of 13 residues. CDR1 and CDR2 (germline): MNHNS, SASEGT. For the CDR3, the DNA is TGTGCCAGCAGTGAATCAGGATTCTTCCCCCTCCACTTT. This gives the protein CASSESGFFPLHF.

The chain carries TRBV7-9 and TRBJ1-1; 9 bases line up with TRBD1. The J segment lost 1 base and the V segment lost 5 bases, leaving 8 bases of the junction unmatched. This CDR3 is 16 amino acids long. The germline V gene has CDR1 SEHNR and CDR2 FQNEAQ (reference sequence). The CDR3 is CASSHTDRGSNTEAFF. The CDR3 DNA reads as TGTGCCAGCAGCCACACAGACAGGGGGTCGAACACTGAAGCTTTCTTT.

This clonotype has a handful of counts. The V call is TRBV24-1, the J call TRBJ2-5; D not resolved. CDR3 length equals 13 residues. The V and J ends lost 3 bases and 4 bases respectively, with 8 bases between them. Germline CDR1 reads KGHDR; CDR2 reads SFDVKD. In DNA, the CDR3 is TGTGCCACCAGTGATCCTGCCGGAGAGACCCAGTACTTC. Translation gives CATSDPAGETQYF.

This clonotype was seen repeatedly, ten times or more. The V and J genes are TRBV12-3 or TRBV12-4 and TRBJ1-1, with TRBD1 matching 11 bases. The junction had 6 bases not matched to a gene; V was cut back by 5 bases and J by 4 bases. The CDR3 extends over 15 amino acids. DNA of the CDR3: TGTGCCAGCAGTCCGGACAGGGGGCGAAGCACTGAAGCTTTCTTT. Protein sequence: CASSPDRGRSTEAFF.

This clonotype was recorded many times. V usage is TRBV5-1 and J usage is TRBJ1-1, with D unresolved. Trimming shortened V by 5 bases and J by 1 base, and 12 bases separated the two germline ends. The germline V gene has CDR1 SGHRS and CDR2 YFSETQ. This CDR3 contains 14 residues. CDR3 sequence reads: CASRERPGNTEAFF. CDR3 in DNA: TGCGCCAGCAGAGAGCGTCCAGGGAACACTGAAGCTTTCTTT.

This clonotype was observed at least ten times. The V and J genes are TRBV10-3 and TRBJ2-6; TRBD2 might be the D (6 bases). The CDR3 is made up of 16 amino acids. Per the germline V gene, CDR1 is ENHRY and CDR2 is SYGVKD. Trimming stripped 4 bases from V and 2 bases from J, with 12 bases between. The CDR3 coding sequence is TGTGCCATCAGTGGTCCCGGGGGACCTGGGGCCAACGTCCTGACTTTC. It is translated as CAISGPGGPGANVLTF.

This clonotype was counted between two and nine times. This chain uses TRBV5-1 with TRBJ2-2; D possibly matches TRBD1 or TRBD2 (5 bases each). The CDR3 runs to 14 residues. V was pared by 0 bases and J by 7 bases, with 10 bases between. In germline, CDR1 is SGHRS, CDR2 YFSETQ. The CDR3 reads CASSLGGAGGELFF. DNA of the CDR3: TGCGCCAGCAGCTTGGGAGGGGCAGGCGGGGAGCTGTTTTTT. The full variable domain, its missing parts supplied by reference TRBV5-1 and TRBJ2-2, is KAGVTQTPRYLIKTRGQQVTLSCSPISGHRSVSWYQQTPGQGLQFLFEYFSETQRNKGNFPGRFSGRQFSNSRSEMNVSTLELGDSALYLCASSLGGAGGELFFGEGSRLTVL.

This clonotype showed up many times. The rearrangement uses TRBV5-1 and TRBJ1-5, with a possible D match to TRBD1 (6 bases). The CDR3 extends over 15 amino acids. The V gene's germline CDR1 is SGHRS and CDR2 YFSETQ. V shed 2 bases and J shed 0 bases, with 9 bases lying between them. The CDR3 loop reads CASSLQGYSNQPQHF. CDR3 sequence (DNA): TGCGCCAGCAGCTTACAGGGTTATAGCAATCAGCCCCAGCATTTT.

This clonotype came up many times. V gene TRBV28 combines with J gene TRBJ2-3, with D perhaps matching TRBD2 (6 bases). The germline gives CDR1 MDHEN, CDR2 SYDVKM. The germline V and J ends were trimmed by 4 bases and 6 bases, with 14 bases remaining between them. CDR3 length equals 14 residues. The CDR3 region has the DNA TGTGCCAGCAGTTCCACCTCCCTAGCGGATACGCAGTATTTT. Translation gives CASSSTSLADTQYF. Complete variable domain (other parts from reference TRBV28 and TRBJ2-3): DVKVTQSSRYLVKRTGEKVFLECVQDMDHENMFWYRQDPGLGLRLIYFSYDVKMKEKGDIPEGYSVSREKKERFSLILESASTNQTSMYLCASSSTSLADTQYFGPGTRLTVL.